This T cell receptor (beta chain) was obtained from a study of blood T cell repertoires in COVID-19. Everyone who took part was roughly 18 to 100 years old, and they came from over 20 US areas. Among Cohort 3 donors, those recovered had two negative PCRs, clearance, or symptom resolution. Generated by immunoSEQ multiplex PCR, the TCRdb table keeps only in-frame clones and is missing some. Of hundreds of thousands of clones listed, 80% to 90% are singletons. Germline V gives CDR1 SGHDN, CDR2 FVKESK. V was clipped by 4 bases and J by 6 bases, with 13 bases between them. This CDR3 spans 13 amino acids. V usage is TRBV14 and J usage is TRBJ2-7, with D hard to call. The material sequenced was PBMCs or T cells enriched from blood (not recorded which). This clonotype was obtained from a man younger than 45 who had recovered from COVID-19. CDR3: CASSPVGLGEQYF. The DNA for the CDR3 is TGTGCCAGCAGCCCAGTGGGCTTAGGCGAGCAGTACTTC.